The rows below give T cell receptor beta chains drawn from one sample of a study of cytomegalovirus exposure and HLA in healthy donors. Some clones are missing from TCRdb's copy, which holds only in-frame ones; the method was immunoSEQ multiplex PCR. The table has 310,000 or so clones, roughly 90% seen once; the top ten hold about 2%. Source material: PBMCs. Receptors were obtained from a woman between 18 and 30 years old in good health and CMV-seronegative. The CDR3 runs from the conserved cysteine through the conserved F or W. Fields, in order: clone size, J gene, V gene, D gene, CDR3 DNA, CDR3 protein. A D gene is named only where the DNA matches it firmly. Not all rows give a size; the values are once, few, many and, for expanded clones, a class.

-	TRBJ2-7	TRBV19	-	TGTGCCAGTAGTAGGGGCGCGGGAGAGCAGTACTTC	CASSRGAGEQYF
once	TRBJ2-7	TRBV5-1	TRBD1	TGCGCCAGCAGCGGAGGGACAGGGTACGAGCAGTACTTC	CASSGGTGYEQYF
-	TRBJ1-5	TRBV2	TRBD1	TGTGCCAGCAGAGCAGGGGGAAGGGGCAATCAGCCCCAGCATTTT	CASRAGGRGNQPQHF
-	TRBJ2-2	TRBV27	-	TGTGCCAGCCACAAGAACGGGGAGCTGTTTTTT	CASHKNGELFF
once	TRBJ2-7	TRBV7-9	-	TGTGCCAGCAGACGGGACGGGAGCTCCTACGAGCAGTACTTC	CASRRDGSSYEQYF
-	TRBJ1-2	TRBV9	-	TGTGCCAGCAGCGCGTCCGGGCCGGGGGGCTACACCTTC	CASSASGPGGYTF
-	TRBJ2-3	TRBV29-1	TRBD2	TGCAGCGTTGAAGCGGGGGGGGGCACAGATACGCAGTATTTT	CSVEAGGGTDTQYF
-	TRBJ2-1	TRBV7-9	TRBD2	TGTGCCAGCAGCCCCCCCGGGACTAGCGGGTACAATGAGCAGTTCTTC	CASSPPGTSGYNEQFF
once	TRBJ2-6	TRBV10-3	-	TGTGCCCTCGCCGACTCTTCTGGGGCCAACGTCCTGACTTTC	CALADSSGANVLTF
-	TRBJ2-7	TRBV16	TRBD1	TGTGCCAGCAGCCCGGGACAGGGGATCGACGAGCAGTACTTC	CASSPGQGIDEQYF
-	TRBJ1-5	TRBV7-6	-	TGTGCCAGCAGCTTACTCGAGGGCAATCAGCCCCAGCATTTT	CASSLLEGNQPQHF
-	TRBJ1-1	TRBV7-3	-	TGTGCCAGCAGCCCCACCAAGGGGATGGACACTGAAGCTTTCTTT	CASSPTKGMDTEAFF
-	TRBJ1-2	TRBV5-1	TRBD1	TGCGCCAGCAGCGTAGACAGGGCTGGCTACACCTTC	CASSVDRAGYTF
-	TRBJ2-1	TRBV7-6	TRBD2	TGTGCCAGCAGCTTACCCCGGGGTCCGCGGGGGGAGAATGAGCAGTTCTTC	CASSLPRGPRGENEQFF
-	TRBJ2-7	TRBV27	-	TGTGCCAGCAGTTTAAGGGGGGGTTGGGGGAAATCCTCCTACGAGCAGTACTTC	CASSLRGGWGKSSYEQYF
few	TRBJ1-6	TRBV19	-	TGTGCCAGTAGTACCTCGACAGCGCATTCACCCCTCCACTTT	CASSTSTAHSPLHF
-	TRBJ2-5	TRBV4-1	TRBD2	TGCGCCAGCAGCTTTTTAGCGGGGGGGCTAGAGACCCAGTACTTC	CASSFLAGGLETQYF
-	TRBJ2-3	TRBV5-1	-	TGCGCCAGCAGCTTGTGGCAGGGGAATACAGATACGCAGTATTTT	CASSLWQGNTDTQYF
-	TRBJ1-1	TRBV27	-	TGTGCCAGCAGTCCGGGGGGCAGGGTGAACACTGAAGCTTTCTTT	CASSPGGRVNTEAFF
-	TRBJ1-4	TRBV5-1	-	TGCGCCAGCAGCTTGGAAGGCAGGCGCCTAACAACTAATGAAAAACTGTTTTTT	CASSLEGRRLTTNEKLFF
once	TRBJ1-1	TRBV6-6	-	TGTGCCGGCGCGGGGGGTATGAACACTGAAGCTTTCTTT	CAGAGGMNTEAFF
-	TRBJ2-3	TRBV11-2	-	TGTGCCAGCAGCCACTCGGACAGAACGACGGATACGCAGTATTTT	CASSHSDRTTDTQYF
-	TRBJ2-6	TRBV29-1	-	TGCAGCGTGCAGACTCGGCCGGTTGCCTCTGGGGCCAACGTCCTGACTTTC	CSVQTRPVASGANVLTF
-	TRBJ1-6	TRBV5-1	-	TGCGCCAGCAGGACAGAAATATCCTCCTATAATTCACCCCTCCACTTT	CASRTEISSYNSPLHF
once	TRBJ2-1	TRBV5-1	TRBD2	TGCGCCAGCCGGGGGTCGCTAGCGGGGGGGCCGGATGAGCAGTTCTTC	CASRGSLAGGPDEQFF
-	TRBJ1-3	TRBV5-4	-	TGTGCCAGCAGCCGGACTGGTTCTGGAAACACCATATATTTT	CASSRTGSGNTIYF
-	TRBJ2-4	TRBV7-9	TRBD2	TGTGCCAGCAGCTCCACCGTAGCGGGGGTAGCCAAAAACATTCAGTACTTC	CASSSTVAGVAKNIQYF
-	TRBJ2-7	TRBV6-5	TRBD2	TGTGCCAGCAGTTACTTTACGGCGGGGGTAAACGAGCAGTACTTC	CASSYFTAGVNEQYF
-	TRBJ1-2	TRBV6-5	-	TGTGCCAGCAGTTACTCGACCGGAGGCTATGGCTACACCTTC	CASSYSTGGYGYTF
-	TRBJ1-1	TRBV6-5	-	TGTGCCAGCAGTTACGGCCACACTGAAGCTTTCTTT	CASSYGHTEAFF
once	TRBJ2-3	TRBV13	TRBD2	TGTGCCAGCACCCTCGGGGGGTTGGTGGATACGCAGTATTTT	CASTLGGLVDTQYF
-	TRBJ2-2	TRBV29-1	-	TGCAGCGTTGGTATCGTGGCAGGTGGAAACACCGGGGAGCTGTTTTTT	CSVGIVAGGNTGELFF
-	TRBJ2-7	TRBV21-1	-	TGTGCTTCGAGCCGGGGAGCAGGCCAAGAGCAGTACTTC	CASSRGAGQEQYF
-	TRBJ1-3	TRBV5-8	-	TGTGCCAGCAGCCCCGACAGTACAAACACCATATATTTT	CASSPDSTNTIYF
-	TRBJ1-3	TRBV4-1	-	TGCGCCAGCAGCCAAGAATCGGGGTTCGGTGGAAACACCATATATTTT	CASSQESGFGGNTIYF
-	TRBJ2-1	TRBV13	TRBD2	TGTGCCAGCAGGCTAGCGGGGCGGCGCTATGAGCAGTTCTTC	CASRLAGRRYEQFF
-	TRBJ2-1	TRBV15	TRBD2	TGTGCCACCAGCAGATTCGGGAGGAATGAGCAGTTCTTC	CATSRFGRNEQFF
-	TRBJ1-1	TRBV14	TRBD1	TGTGCCAGCAGCCTACAGGGGGACACTGAAGCTTTCTTT	CASSLQGDTEAFF
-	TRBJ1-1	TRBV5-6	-	TGTGCCAGCAGCGGTCAGGGTTTCGGCACTGAAGCTTTCTTT	CASSGQGFGTEAFF
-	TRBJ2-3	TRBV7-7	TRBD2	TGTGCTAGCAGCTTAGAAGCGGGGGTTGCGCAGTATTTT	CASSLEAGVAQYF
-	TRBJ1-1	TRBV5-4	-	TGTGCCAGCAGCGCGAAGATGAACACTGAAGCTTTCTTT	CASSAKMNTEAFF
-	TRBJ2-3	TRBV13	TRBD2	TGTGCCAGCGAAAGGAGGGTATCTGAGCGGGGCGTACTCACAGATACGCAGTATTTT	CASERRVSERGVLTDTQYF
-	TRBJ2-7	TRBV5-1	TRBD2	TGCGCCAGCAGCTTGGCCCGGACTAGCGGGGGGGCGCATTACTACGAGCAGTACTTC	CASSLARTSGGAHYYEQYF
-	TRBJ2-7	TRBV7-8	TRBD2	TGTGCCAGCAGCTTCTGGACTAGCGGGGGGTACGAGCAGTACTTC	CASSFWTSGGYEQYF
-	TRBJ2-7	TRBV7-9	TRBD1	TGTGCCAGCAGCTTATCGGGACAGGTGTTCTACGAGCAGTACTTC	CASSLSGQVFYEQYF
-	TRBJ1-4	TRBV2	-	TGTGCCAGCACGAACAGGGTGAATGAAAAACTGTTTTTT	CASTNRVNEKLFF
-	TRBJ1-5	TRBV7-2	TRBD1	TGTGCCAGCAGCTCTAGGACAGGGAATCAGCCCCAGCATTTT	CASSSRTGNQPQHF
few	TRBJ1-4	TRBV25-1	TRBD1	TGTGCCAGCCGACAACAGGGGACAACTAATGAAAAACTGTTTTTT	CASRQQGTTNEKLFF
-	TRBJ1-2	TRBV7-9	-	TGTGCCAGCAGCTTACGAGGGGAGGGGGGCTATGGCTACACCTTC	CASSLRGEGGYGYTF
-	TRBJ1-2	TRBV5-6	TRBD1	TGTGCCAGCAGCTTGGGACAGGGGGCAGCTGGCTACACCTTC	CASSLGQGAAGYTF
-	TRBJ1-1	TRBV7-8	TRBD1	TGTGCCAGCAGCCTTGACAGGGGGCGTATGGCTTTCTTT	CASSLDRGRMAFF
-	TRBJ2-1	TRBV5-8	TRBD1	TGTGCCAGCAGCCTCGGACAGGGAGTCCTCAATGAGCAGTTCTTC	CASSLGQGVLNEQFF
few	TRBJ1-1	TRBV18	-	TGTGCCAGCTCACCACCGTCAGGGCACACTGAAGCTTTCTTT	CASSPPSGHTEAFF
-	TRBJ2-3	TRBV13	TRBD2	TGTGCCAGTCTTACTAGAAGCGGGGGGGCTCCCACCAGCACAGATACGCAGTATTTT	CASLTRSGGAPTSTDTQYF